A selection of T cell receptor beta chains follows, all from one sample in a study of blood T cell repertoires in COVID-19. The table came from immunoSEQ multiplex PCR; TCRdb's copy has only in-frame clones and leaves some out. The sample holds about 31,000 clones, roughly nine tenths seen once. Sequencing used peripheral blood. The receptors originated from a man aged 55 to 70 with acute or convalescent COVID-19. The CDR3 runs from the conserved cysteine through the conserved F or W. A D gene is named only where the DNA matches it firmly. Expanded clones are given a class, and other clones once, few, many or no size at all.

V gene: TRBV7-2; J gene: TRBJ2-5; clone size: NA; D gene: TRBD2; CDR3 length: 14; CDR3 protein: CASRGGLAGETQYF; CDR3 DNA: TGTGCCAGCAGGGGGGGACTAGCGGGAGAGACCCAGTACTTC
V gene: TRBV12-3/TRBV12-4; J gene: TRBJ1-6; clone size: NA; D gene: NA; CDR3 length: 12; CDR3 protein: CASRAGSAPLHF; CDR3 DNA: TGTGCCAGCAGGGCAGGGTCGGCACCCCTCCACTTT
V gene: TRBV4-2; J gene: TRBJ2-5; clone size: NA; D gene: NA; CDR3 length: 14; CDR3 protein: CASSQVQGVETQYF; CDR3 DNA: TGTGCCAGCAGCCAAGTCCAAGGAGTAGAGACCCAGTACTTC
V gene: TRBV6-5; J gene: TRBJ2-7; clone size: NA; D gene: NA; CDR3 length: 14; CDR3 protein: CATLILEVGYEQYF; CDR3 DNA: TGTGCCACCCTCATCCTGGAGGTCGGATACGAGCAGTACTTC
V gene: TRBV6-6; J gene: TRBJ1-3; clone size: NA; D gene: NA; CDR3 length: 12; CDR3 protein: CASGGWADTIYF; CDR3 DNA: TGTGCCAGCGGTGGGTGGGCCGACACCATATATTTT
V gene: TRBV5-1; J gene: TRBJ1-1; clone size: few; D gene: NA; CDR3 length: 14; CDR3 protein: CASSLGTVNTEAFF; CDR3 DNA: TGCGCCAGCAGCTTGGGAACTGTGAACACTGAAGCTTTCTTT
V gene: TRBV18; J gene: TRBJ2-5; clone size: NA; D gene: NA; CDR3 length: 14; CDR3 protein: CASSFRGFQETQYF; CDR3 DNA: TGTGCCAGCTCATTTCGAGGGTTCCAAGAGACCCAGTACTTC
V gene: TRBV6-5; J gene: TRBJ1-1; clone size: NA; D gene: NA; CDR3 length: 14; CDR3 protein: CASSYWAGEEGAFF; CDR3 DNA: TGTGCCAGCAGTTACTGGGCAGGGGAAGAGGGAGCTTTCTTT
V gene: TRBV11-3; J gene: TRBJ1-1; clone size: NA; D gene: NA; CDR3 length: 15; CDR3 protein: CASSLEAGKDTEAFF; CDR3 DNA: TGTGCCAGCAGCTTAGAGGCAGGGAAGGACACTGAAGCTTTCTTT
V gene: TRBV13; J gene: TRBJ2-5; clone size: NA; D gene: TRBD1; CDR3 length: 14; CDR3 protein: CASSAETGGETQYF; CDR3 DNA: TGTGCCAGCAGCGCCGAAACAGGGGGAGAGACCCAGTACTTC
V gene: TRBV18; J gene: TRBJ1-4; clone size: NA; D gene: NA; CDR3 length: 13; CDR3 protein: CASSPQTNEKLFF; CDR3 DNA: TGTGCCAGCTCACCACAGACAAATGAAAAACTGTTTTTT
V gene: TRBV6-6; J gene: TRBJ1-6; clone size: few; D gene: TRBD1; CDR3 length: 16; CDR3 protein: CASSPAPTGGDSPLHF; CDR3 DNA: TGTGCCAGCAGCCCAGCTCCGACAGGGGGCGATTCACCCCTCCACTTT
V gene: TRBV7-3; J gene: TRBJ2-2; clone size: NA; D gene: NA; CDR3 length: 15; CDR3 protein: CASSRGSGNTGELFF; CDR3 DNA: TGTGCCAGCAGCCGGGGGTCAGGGAACACCGGGGAGCTGTTTTTT
V gene: TRBV19; J gene: TRBJ1-1; clone size: few; D gene: NA; CDR3 length: 14; CDR3 protein: CASSLQMQATEAFF; CDR3 DNA: TGTGCCAGTAGCCTCCAAATGCAGGCCACTGAAGCTTTCTTT
V gene: TRBV7-9; J gene: TRBJ1-5; clone size: NA; D gene: TRBD1; CDR3 length: 14; CDR3 protein: CASSSGQGNQPQHF; CDR3 DNA: TGTGCCAGCAGCTCGGGACAGGGCAACCAGCCCCAGCATTTT
V gene: TRBV5-1; J gene: TRBJ2-1; clone size: NA; D gene: NA; CDR3 length: 15; CDR3 protein: CASRASFSSYNEQFF; CDR3 DNA: TGCGCCAGCAGGGCTAGCTTTAGCTCCTACAATGAGCAGTTCTTC
V gene: TRBV5-1; J gene: TRBJ1-4; clone size: NA; D gene: TRBD1; CDR3 length: 15; CDR3 protein: CASSLAGTVNEKLFF; CDR3 DNA: TGCGCCAGCAGCTTGGCGGGGACAGTTAATGAAAAACTGTTTTTT
V gene: TRBV18; J gene: TRBJ1-4; clone size: NA; D gene: NA; CDR3 length: 15; CDR3 protein: CASSPSGGSNEKLFF; CDR3 DNA: TGTGCCAGCTCCCCAAGCGGGGGATCTAATGAAAAACTGTTTTTT
V gene: TRBV24-1; J gene: TRBJ2-5; clone size: NA; D gene: NA; CDR3 length: 14; CDR3 protein: CATSEPTGMETQYF; CDR3 DNA: TGTGCCACCAGTGAGCCCACAGGGATGGAGACCCAGTACTTC
V gene: TRBV11-2; J gene: TRBJ1-4; clone size: NA; D gene: NA; CDR3 length: 16; CDR3 protein: CASSLGSRATNEKLFF; CDR3 DNA: TGTGCCAGCAGCTTAGGATCCCGCGCAACTAATGAAAAACTGTTTTTT
V gene: TRBV4-3; J gene: TRBJ1-1; clone size: NA; D gene: NA; CDR3 length: 14; CDR3 protein: CASSQDPSDTEAFF; CDR3 DNA: TGCGCCAGCAGCCAAGATCCGAGCGACACTGAAGCTTTCTTT
V gene: TRBV11-2; J gene: TRBJ2-1; clone size: NA; D gene: NA; CDR3 length: 14; CDR3 protein: CASSLDRSHFEQFF; CDR3 DNA: TGTGCCAGCAGCTTAGACAGGTCCCATTTTGAGCAGTTCTTC
V gene: TRBV5-1; J gene: TRBJ2-1; clone size: NA; D gene: TRBD2; CDR3 length: 17; CDR3 protein: CASRGGGTSQLVSEQFF; CDR3 DNA: TGCGCCAGCAGGGGGGGCGGGACTAGCCAACTCGTGAGTGAGCAGTTCTTC
V gene: TRBV11-1; J gene: TRBJ2-7; clone size: once; D gene: TRBD1; CDR3 length: 14; CDR3 protein: CASSLTGDLHEQYF; CDR3 DNA: TGTGCCAGCAGCTTGACAGGGGACTTACACGAGCAGTACTTC
V gene: TRBV21-1; J gene: TRBJ2-5; clone size: NA; D gene: NA; CDR3 length: 17; CDR3 protein: CASRETIQDRGQETQYF; CDR3 DNA: TGTGCCAGCAGGGAGACAATACAGGACAGGGGGCAAGAGACCCAGTACTTC